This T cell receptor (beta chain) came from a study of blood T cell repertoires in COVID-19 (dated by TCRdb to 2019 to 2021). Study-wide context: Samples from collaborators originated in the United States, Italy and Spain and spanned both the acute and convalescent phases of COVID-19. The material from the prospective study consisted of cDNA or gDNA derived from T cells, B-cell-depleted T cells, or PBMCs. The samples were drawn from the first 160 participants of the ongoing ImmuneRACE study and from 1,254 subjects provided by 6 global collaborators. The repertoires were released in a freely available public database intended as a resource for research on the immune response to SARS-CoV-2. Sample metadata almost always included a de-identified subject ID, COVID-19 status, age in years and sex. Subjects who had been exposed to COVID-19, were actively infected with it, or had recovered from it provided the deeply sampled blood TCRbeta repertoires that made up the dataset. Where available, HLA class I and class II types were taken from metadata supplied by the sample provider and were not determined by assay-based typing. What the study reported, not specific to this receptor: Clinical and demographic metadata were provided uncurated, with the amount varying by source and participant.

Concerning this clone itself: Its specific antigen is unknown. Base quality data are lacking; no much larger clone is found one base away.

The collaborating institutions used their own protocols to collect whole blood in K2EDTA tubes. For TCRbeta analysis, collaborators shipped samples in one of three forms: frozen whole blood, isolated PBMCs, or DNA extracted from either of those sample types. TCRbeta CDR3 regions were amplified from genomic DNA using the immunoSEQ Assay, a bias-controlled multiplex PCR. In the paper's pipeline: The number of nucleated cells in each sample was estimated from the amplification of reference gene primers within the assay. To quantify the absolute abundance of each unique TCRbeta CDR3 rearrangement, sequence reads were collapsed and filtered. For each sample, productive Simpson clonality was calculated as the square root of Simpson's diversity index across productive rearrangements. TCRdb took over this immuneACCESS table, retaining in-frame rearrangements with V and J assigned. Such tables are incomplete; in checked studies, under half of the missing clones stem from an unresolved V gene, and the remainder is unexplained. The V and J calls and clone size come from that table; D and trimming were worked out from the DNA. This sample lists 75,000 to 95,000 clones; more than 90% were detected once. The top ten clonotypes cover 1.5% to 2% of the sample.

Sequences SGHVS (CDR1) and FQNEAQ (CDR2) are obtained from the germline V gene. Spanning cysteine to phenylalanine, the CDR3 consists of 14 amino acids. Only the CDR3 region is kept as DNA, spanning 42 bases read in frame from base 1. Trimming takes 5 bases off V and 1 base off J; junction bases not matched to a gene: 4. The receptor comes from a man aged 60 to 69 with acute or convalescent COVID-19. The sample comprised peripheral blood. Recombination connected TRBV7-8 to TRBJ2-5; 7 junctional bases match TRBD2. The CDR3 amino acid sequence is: CASSLPGGQETQYF. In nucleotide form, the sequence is TGTGCCAGCAGCCTCCCGGGAGGCCAAGAGACCCAGTACTTC. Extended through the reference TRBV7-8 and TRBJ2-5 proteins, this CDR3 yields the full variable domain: GAGVSQSPRYKVAKRGQDVALRCDPISGHVSLFWYQQALGQGPEFLTYFQNEAQLDKSGLPSDRFFAERPEGSVSTLKIQRTQQEDSAVYLCASSLPGGQETQYFGPGTRLLVL.